This entry features one T cell receptor (beta chain) sequence. Its antigen is as yet unknown. Timing groups of about 4 and about 12 weeks for second doses were pooled. TCRdb keeps only in-frame clones here, not all; method: immunoSEQ multiplex PCR. This sample has fewer than 70,000 clones; about 80% occur once, and the top ten carry roughly 13%. This entry is derived from a study of T cell responses to AZD1222 COVID-19 vaccine. The CDR3 is 13 residues long. Germline V gives CDR1 MRHNA, CDR2 SNTAGT. Trimming pared 4 bases from V and 4 bases from J, leaving 10 bases between. General observations from the study: Without day 14 samples, only post-peak T cell repertoires were studied.

The TCR comes from an adult who received the AZD1222 COVID-19 vaccine. The V call is TRBV6-4, the J call TRBJ1-1; a weak D match, TRBD1 (6 bases). The material was peripheral blood, obtained 28 days after the second AZD1222 dose. CDR3 DNA sequence: TGTGCCAGCAGTGCAGGGGAAAGCACTGAAGCTTTCTTT. Its translation: CASSAGESTEAFF.